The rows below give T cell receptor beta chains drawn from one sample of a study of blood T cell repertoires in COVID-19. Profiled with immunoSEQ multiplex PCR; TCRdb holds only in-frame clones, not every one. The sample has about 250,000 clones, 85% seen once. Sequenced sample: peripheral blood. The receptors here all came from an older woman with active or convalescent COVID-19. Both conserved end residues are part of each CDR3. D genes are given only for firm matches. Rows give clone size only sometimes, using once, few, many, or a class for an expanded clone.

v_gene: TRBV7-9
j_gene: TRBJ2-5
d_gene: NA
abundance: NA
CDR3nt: TGTGCCAGCAGCCCAAACATCGAGACCCAGTACTTC
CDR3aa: CASSPNIETQYF

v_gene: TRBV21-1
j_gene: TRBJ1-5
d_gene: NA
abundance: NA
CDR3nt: TGTGCCAGCAAGGGGCCCCAACTTCTCCACGGCAATCAGCCCCAGCATTTT
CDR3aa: CASKGPQLLHGNQPQHF

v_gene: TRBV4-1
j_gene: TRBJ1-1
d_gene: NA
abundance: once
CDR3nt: TGCGCCAGCAGCCCCGAAGCCGACACCTACCCTGAAGCTTTCTTT
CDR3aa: CASSPEADTYPEAFF

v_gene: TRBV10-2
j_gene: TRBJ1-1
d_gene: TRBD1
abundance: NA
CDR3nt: TGCGCCAGCACCCCAGGGGGGAGGAGGGGGACTGAAGCTTTCTTT
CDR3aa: CASTPGGRRGTEAFF

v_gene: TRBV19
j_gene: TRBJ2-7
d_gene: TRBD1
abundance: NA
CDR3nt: TGTGCCAGTAGTATGAACAGGGGGCGCTACGAGCAGTACTTC
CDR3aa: CASSMNRGRYEQYF

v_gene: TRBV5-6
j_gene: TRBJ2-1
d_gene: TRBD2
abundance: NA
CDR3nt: TGTGCCAGCAGCTTCAGCGGGAGTGTCAATGAGCAGTTCTTC
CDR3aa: CASSFSGSVNEQFF

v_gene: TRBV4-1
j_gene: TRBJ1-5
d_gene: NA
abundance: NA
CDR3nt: TGCGCCAGCAGCCAAGGCAACAGGATTAGCAATCAGCCCCAGCATTTT
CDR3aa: CASSQGNRISNQPQHF

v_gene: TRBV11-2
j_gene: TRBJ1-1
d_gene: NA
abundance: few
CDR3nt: TGTGCCAGCAGCGCGAATCCGGGACAGAACACTGAAGCTTTCTTT
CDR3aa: CASSANPGQNTEAFF

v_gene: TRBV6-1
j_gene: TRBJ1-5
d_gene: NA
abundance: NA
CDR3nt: TGTGCCAGCAGTGAAGGGAGGGCTTACAATCAGCCCCAGCATTTT
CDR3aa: CASSEGRAYNQPQHF

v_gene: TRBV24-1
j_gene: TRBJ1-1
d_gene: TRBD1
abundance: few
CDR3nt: TGTGCCACCAGTTCCGGGACAGGGAACACTGAAGCTTTCTTT
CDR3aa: CATSSGTGNTEAFF

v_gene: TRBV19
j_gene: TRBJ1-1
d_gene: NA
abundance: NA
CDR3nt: TGTGCCAGTAGTATCTTAGGGGTCAGGGACACTGAAGCTTTCTTT
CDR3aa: CASSILGVRDTEAFF

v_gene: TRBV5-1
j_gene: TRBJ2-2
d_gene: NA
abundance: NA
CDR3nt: TGCGCCAGCAGCTCGAGGGGCGGGACCGGGGTCACCGGGGAGCTGTTTTTT
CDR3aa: CASSSRGGTGVTGELFF

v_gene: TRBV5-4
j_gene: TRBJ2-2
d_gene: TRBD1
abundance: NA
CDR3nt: TGTGCCAGCAGCTGGAAGACAGGGAGTGGTACCGGGGAGCTGTTTTTT
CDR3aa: CASSWKTGSGTGELFF

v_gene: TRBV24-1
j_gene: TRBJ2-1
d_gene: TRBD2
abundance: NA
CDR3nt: TGTGCCACCAGGACTAGCGGGAACAATGAGCAGTTCTTC
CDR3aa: CATRTSGNNEQFF

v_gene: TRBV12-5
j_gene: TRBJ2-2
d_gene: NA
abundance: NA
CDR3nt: TGTGCTAGTGGTTTGCAGGGTAGGCGGGAGCTGTTTTTT
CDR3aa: CASGLQGRRELFF

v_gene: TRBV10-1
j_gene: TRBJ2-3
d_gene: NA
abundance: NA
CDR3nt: TGCGCCAGCAGTTCGAACAGGGGCACAGATACGCAGTATTTT
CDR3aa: CASSSNRGTDTQYF

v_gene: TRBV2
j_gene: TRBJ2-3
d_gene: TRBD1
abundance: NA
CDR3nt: TGTGCCAGCAGGGGGGACAGGGTCACAGATACGCAGTATTTT
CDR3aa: CASRGDRVTDTQYF

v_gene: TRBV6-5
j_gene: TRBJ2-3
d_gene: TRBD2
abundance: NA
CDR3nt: TGTGCCAGCTCAAGGACTAGCGGGCTCGATACGCAGTATTTT
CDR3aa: CASSRTSGLDTQYF

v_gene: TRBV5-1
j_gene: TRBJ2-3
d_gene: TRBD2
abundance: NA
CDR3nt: TGCGCCAGCAGCCGCTTAGCGGGAGCGGGAACAGATACGCAGTATTTT
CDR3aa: CASSRLAGAGTDTQYF

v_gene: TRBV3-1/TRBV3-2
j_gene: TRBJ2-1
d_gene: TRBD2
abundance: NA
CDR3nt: TGTGCCAGCAGCCAAGATCTTCCTGGGACTAGCGGGAGAGATGAGCAGTTCTTC
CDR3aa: CASSQDLPGTSGRDEQFF

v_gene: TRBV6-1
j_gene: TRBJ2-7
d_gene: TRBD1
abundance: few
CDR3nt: TGTGCCAGCAGTGAATCGAGGGGGCAGCAGTACTTC
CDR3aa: CASSESRGQQYF

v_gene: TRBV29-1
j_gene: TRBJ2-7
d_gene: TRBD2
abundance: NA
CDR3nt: TGCAGCGTCGCAGGACTAGCGGGAAGGGAGCAGTACTTC
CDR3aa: CSVAGLAGREQYF

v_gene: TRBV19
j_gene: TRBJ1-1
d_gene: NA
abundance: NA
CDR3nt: TGTGCCAGTAAGAGGGACACTGAAGCTTTCTTT
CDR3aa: CASKRDTEAFF

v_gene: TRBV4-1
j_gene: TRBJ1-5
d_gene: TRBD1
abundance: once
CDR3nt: TGCGCCAGCAGCCAAGGACAGGGGCCCCGGCCCCAGCATTTT
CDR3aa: CASSQGQGPRPQHF

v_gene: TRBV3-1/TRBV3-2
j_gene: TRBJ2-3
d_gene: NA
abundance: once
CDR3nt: TGTGCCAGCAGCCAAGCCCTAGCGAGCACAGATACGCAGTATTTT
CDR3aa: CASSQALASTDTQYF

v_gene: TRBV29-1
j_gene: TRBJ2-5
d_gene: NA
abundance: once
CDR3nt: TGCAGCGTGGAGAGACAGAAACAAGAGACCCAGTACTTC
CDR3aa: CSVERQKQETQYF

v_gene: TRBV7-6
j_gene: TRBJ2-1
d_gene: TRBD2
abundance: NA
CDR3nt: TGTGCCAGCAGCTCGAGACTAGCGGGGGGGCACAAAAATGAGCAGTTCTTC
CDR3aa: CASSSRLAGGHKNEQFF

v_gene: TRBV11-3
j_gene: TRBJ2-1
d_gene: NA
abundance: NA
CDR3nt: TGTGCCAGCAGCGACCGGACAACCTCCTACAATGAGCAGTTCTTC
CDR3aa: CASSDRTTSYNEQFF

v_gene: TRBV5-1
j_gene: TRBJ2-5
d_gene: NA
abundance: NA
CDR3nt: TGCGCCAGCAGCTTGGGTGGGGGACAAATGGAGACCCAGTACTTC
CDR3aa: CASSLGGGQMETQYF

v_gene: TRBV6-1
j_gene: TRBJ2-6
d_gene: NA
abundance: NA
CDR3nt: TGTGCCAGCAGTGAACAGGGGTCTGGGGCCAACGTCCTGACTTTC
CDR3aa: CASSEQGSGANVLTF

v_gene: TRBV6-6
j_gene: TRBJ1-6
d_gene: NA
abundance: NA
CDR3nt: TGTGCCAGCAGTCCAGGGTATTCGGACTATAATTCACCCCTCCACTTT
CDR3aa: CASSPGYSDYNSPLHF

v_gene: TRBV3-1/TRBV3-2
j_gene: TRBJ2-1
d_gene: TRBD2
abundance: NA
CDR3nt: TGTGCCAGCAGCCAGGAAGCGGGAGGGCCGGATGAGCAGTTCTTC
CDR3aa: CASSQEAGGPDEQFF

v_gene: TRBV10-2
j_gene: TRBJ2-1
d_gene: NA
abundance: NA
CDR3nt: TGCGCCAGCACCCGGGTCCTCTACAATGAGCAGTTCTTC
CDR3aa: CASTRVLYNEQFF

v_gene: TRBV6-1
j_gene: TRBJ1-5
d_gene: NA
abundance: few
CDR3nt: TGTGCCAGCAGTGAAGTATTTAGGGGATTCAATCAGCCCCAGCATTTT
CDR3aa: CASSEVFRGFNQPQHF

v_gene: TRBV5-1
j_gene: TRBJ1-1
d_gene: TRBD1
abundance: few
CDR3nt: TGCGCCAGCAGCTCAGCAGGGGGAGTAAACACTGAAGCTTTCTTT
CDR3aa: CASSSAGGVNTEAFF

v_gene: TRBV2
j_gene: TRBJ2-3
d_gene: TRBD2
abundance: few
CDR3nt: TGTGCCAGCAGTGAGACTAGCGGGAGGGCCGGGGCAGATACGCAGTATTTT
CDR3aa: CASSETSGRAGADTQYF

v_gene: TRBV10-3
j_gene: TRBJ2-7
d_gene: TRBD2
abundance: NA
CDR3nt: TGTGCCATCAGACCCGTGGGACTAGCGGGTACCCACTCCTACGAGCAGTACTTC
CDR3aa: CAIRPVGLAGTHSYEQYF

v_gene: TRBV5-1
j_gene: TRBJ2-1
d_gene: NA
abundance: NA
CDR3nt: TGCGCCAGCAGCCCCGCTAGCGCTGAGCAGTTCTTC
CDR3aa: CASSPASAEQFF

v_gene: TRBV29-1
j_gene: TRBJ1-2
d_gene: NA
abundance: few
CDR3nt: TGCAGCGTTGAGGGGCAGGGAAGGAGAGGCTACACCTTC
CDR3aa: CSVEGQGRRGYTF

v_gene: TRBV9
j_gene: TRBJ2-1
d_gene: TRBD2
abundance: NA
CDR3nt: TGTGCCAGCAACGACGGGACTAGCGGAGCCAATGAGCAGTTCTTC
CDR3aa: CASNDGTSGANEQFF

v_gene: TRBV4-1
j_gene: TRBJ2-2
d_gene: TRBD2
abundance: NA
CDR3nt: TGCGCCAGCAGCCAAGGTGGTTGGACTAGCAGACGGAACACCGGGGAGCTGTTTTTT
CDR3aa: CASSQGGWTSRRNTGELFF

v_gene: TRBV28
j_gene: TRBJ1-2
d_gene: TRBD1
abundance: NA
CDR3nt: TGTGCCAGCAGTTTGGAGGACAGGGTAGATGGCTACACCTTC
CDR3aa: CASSLEDRVDGYTF

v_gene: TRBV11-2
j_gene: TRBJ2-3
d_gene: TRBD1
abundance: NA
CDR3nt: TGTGCCAGCAGCTTCAGGGGGCGCGACACAGATACGCAGTATTTT
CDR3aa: CASSFRGRDTDTQYF

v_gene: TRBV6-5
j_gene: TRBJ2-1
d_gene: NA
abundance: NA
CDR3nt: TGTGCCAGCAGTCCCGGACAGTACCCCTACAATGAGCAGTTCTTC
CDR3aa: CASSPGQYPYNEQFF

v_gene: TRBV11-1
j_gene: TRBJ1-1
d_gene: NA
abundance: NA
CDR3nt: TGTGCCAGCAGCTTCAGGAACACTGAAGCTTTCTTT
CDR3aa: CASSFRNTEAFF

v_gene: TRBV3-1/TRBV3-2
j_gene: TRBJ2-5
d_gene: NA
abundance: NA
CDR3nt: TGTGCCAGCAGCATTGGGCCCCGGGGTACGGGGACCCAGTACTTC
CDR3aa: CASSIGPRGTGTQYF

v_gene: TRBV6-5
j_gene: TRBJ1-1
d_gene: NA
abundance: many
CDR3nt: TGTGCCTCCCGATGGGGGCCAATGAACACTGAAGCTTTCTTT
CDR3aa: CASRWGPMNTEAFF

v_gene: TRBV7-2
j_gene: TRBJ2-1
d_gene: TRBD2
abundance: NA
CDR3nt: TGTGCCAGCAGACCTGCTAGCGGCAATGAGCAGTTCTTC
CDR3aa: CASRPASGNEQFF

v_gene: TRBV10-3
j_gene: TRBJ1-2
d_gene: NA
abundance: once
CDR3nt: TGTGCCTCTCTCGAAGGGGGAAACTATGGCTACACCTTC
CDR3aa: CASLEGGNYGYTF

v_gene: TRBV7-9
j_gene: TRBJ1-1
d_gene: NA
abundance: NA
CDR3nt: TGTGCCAGCAGCTTTTCAGGGACACCTGAAGCTTTCTTT
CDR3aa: CASSFSGTPEAFF

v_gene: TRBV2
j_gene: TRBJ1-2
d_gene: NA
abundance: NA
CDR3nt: TGTGCCAGCAGATACCGGGACATAGCCTATGGCTACACCTTC
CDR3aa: CASRYRDIAYGYTF

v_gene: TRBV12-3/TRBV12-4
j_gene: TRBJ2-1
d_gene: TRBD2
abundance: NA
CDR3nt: TGTGCCAGCAGAAGGACTAGAGGCAATGAGCAGTTCTTC
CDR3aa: CASRRTRGNEQFF

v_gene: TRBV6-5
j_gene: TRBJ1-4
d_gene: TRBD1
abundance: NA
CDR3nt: TGTGCCACCCAGGGACAGGGCATTAATGAAAAACTGTTTTTT
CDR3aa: CATQGQGINEKLFF

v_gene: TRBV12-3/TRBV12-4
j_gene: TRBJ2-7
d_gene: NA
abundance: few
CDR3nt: TGTGCCAGCAGTTCACTGTACGAGCAGTACTTC
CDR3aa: CASSSLYEQYF

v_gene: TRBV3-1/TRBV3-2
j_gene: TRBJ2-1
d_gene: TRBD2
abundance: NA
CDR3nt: TGTGCCAGCAGCCAAGAAGCGGGACAGTTCTTC
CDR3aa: CASSQEAGQFF